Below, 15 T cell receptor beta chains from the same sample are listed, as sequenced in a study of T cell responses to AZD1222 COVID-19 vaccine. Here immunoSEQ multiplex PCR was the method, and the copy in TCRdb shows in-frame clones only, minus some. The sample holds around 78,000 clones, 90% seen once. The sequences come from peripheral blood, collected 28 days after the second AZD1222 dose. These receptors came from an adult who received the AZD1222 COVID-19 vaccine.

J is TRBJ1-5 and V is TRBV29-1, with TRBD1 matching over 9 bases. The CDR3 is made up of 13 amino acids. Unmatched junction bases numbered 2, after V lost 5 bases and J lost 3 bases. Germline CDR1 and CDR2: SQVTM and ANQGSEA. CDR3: CSVRDRVNQPQHF. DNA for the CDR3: TGCAGCGTTCGGGACAGGGTCAATCAGCCCCAGCATTTT.

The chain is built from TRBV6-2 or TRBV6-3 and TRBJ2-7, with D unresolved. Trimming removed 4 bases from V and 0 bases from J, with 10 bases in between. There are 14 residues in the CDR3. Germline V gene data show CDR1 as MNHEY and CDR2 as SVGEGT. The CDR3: CASSFQRSSYEQYF. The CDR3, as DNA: TGTGCCAGCAGTTTCCAACGGAGCTCCTACGAGCAGTACTTC.

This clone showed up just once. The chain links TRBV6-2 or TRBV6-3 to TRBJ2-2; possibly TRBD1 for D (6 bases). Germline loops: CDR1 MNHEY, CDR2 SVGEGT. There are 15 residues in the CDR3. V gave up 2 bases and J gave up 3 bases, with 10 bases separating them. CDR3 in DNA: TGTGCCAGCAGTTACGGGGGACATGACACCGGGGAGCTGTTTTTT. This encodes CASSYGGHDTGELFF.

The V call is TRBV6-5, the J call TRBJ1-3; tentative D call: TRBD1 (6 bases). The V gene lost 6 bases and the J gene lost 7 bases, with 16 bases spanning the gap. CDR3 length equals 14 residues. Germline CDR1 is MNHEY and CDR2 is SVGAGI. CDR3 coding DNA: TGTGCCAGCAGCATAGACAGGCCATCTAACACCATATATTTT. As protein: CASSIDRPSNTIYF.

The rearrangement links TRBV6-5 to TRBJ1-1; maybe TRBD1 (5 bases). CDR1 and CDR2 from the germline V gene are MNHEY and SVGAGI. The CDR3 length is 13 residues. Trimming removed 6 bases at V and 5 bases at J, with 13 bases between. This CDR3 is CASSRTWGTEAFF. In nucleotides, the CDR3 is TGTGCCAGCAGCCGGACCTGGGGGACTGAAGCTTTCTTT.

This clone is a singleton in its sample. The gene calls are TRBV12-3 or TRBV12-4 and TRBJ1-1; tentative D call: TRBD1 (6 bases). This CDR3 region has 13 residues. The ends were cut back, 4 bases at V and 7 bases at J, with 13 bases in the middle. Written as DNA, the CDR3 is TGTGCCAGCAGTTATTCCCAGGGGAATGAAGCTTTCTTT. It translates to CASSYSQGNEAFF.

CDR3 amino acids: CATSDYGRGVADTQYF. The CDR3 coding sequence is TGTGCCACCAGTGATTATGGCAGGGGCGTAGCAGATACGCAGTATTTT. The J gene is TRBJ2-3, the V gene TRBV24-1, with a tentative D call TRBD1 (6 bases). The CDR3 length is 16 residues. The V gene lost 2 bases and the J gene lost 4 bases, with 15 bases spanning the gap. The germline gives CDR1 KGHDR, CDR2 SFDVKD.

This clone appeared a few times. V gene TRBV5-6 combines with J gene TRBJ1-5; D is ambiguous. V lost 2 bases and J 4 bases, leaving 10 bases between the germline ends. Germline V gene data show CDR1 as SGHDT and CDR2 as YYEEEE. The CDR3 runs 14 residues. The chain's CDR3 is CASSFYRTNQPQHF. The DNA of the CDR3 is TGTGCCAGCAGCTTTTATAGGACTAATCAGCCCCAGCATTTT.

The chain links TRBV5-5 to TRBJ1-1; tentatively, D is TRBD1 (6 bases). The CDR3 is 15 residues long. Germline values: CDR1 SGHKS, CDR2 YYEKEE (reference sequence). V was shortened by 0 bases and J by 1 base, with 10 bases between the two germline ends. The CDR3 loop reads CASSLGTVPNTEAFF. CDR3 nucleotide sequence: TGTGCCAGCAGCTTGGGGACAGTCCCGAACACTGAAGCTTTCTTT.

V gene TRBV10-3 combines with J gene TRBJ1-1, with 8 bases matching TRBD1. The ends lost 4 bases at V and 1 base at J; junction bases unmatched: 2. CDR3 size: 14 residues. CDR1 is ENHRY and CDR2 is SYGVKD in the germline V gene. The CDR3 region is CAISGTGKNTEAFF. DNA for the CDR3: TGTGCCATCAGTGGGACAGGGAAGAACACTGAAGCTTTCTTT.

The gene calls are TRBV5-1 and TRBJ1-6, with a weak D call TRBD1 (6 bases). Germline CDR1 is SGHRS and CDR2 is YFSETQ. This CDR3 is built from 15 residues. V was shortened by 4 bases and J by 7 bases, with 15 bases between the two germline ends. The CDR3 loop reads CASSPRQAGNSPLHF. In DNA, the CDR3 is TGCGCCAGCAGCCCCCGACAGGCCGGAAATTCACCCCTCCACTTT.

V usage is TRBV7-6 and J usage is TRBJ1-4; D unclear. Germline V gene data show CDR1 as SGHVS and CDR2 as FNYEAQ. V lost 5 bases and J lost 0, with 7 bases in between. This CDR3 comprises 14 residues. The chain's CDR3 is CASSGVTTNEKLFF. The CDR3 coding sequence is TGTGCCAGCAGCGGAGTTACAACTAATGAAAAACTGTTTTTT.

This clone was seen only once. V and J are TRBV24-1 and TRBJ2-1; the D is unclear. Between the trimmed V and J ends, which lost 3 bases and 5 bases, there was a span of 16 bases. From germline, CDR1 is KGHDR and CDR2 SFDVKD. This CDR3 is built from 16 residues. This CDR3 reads CATSDPRSGRNNEQFF. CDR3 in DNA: TGTGCCACCAGTGATCCAAGATCGGGTAGGAACAATGAGCAGTTCTTC.

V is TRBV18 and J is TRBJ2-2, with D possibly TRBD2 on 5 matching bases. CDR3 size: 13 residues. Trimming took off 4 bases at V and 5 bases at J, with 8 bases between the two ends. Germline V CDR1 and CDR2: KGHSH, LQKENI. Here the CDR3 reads CASSRGSTGELFF. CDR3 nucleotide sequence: TGTGCCAGCTCACGAGGGAGTACCGGGGAGCTGTTTTTT.

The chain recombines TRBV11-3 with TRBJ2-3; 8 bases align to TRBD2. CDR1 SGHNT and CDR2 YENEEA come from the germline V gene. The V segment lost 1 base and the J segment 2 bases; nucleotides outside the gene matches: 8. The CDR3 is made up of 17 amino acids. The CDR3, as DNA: TGTGCCAGCAGCTTAGTACTAGGGACTAGGGCCACAGATACGCAGTATTTT. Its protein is CASSLVLGTRATDTQYF.